A few counts support the clone carrying this TCR beta chain. Its matching antigen is unknown. The ends were cut back, 1 base at V and 2 bases at J, with 7 bases in the middle. Germline lookup yields CDR1 LGHDT and CDR2 YNNKEL (reference sequence). The CDR3 has 14 residues. The data are from a study of T cells in Graves' hyperthyroidism and ophthalmopathy. Background on the study: Peripheral blood samples were taken at initial diagnosis, prior to any treatment.

General study findings and limits: Ophthalmopathy and stable hyperthyroidism were told apart by a 13 V-J model. Ophthalmopathy onset followed model prediction by a median approximately seven months.

TCR beta CDR3 regions were amplified from RNA. Carried out on the TCR CDR3, a first-round RT-PCR used the HTBI primer set. One entry per CDR3 protein, called by TCRdb with MiXCR from the multiplex PCR reads. The sample yields some 500,000 distinct CDR3 sequences, around 16% seen once. This receptor was identified in a woman between 25 and 40 years old with Graves' ophthalmopathy. The rearrangement uses TRBV3-1 and TRBJ2-3; no clear D gene. Specimen: blood. CDR3 residues: CASSQVSDTDTQYF. DNA of the CDR3: TGTGCCAGCAGCCAAGTATCGGACACAGATACGCAGTATTTT.